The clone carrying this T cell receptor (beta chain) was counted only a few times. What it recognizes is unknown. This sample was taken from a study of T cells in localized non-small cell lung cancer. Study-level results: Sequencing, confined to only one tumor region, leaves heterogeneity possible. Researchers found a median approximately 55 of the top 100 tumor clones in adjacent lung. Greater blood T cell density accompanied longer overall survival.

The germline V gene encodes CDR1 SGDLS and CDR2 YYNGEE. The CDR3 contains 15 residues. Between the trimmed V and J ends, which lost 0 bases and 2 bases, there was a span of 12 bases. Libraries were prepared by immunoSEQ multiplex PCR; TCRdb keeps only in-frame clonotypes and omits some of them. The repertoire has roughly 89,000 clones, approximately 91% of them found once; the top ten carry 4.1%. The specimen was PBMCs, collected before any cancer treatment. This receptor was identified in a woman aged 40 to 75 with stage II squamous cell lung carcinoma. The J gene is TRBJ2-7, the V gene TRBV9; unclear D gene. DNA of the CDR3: TGTGCCAGCAGCGTAGAAGTTGTACCCGCCTACGAGCAGTACTTC. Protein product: CASSVEVVPAYEQYF.